Listed below are T cell receptor beta chains from one sample, sequenced in a study of T cells in Graves' hyperthyroidism and ophthalmopathy. TCRdb passed the multiplex PCR reads through MiXCR, listing each CDR3 protein once. The sample consists of some 350,000 distinct CDR3 sequences, roughly 25% of them appearing once. Source material: blood. The source is a man in his forties or fifties with Graves' hyperthyroidism. Each CDR3 is given without its conserved first and last residue.

V: TRBV28; J: TRBJ2-1; CDR3: ASSLIRLAANYNEQF
V: TRBV3-1; J: TRBJ1-2; CDR3: ASSPAGAQGYT
V: TRBV12-3/TRBV12-4; J: TRBJ2-2; CDR3: ASSLSAGELF
V: TRBV7-8; J: TRBJ2-7; CDR3: ASSLALTSLEQY
V: TRBV2; J: TRBJ1-1; CDR3: ASSGLGGGTEAF
V: TRBV6-2/TRBV6-3; J: TRBJ2-2; CDR3: ASSYLGELF
V: TRBV27; J: TRBJ2-7; CDR3: ASSSRLAGGAYEQY
V: TRBV19; J: TRBJ2-3; CDR3: ASSISGQFTDTQY
V: TRBV19; J: TRBJ1-2; CDR3: ASSGGGGDGYT
V: TRBV7-2; J: TRBJ2-1; CDR3: ASSLDPYNEQF
V: TRBV5-1; J: TRBJ2-3; CDR3: ASSQDPQGSPTDTQY
V: TRBV6-1; J: TRBJ2-7; CDR3: ASKENYEQY
V: TRBV29-1; J: TRBJ1-4; CDR3: SATGLRNEKLF
V: TRBV6-2/TRBV6-3; J: TRBJ1-5; CDR3: ASRNSGELRNQPQH
V: TRBV27; J: TRBJ2-1; CDR3: ASSLFFLGSSYNEQF
V: TRBV11-3; J: TRBJ2-1; CDR3: ASSLLTSGSGEQF
V: TRBV29-1; J: TRBJ2-1; CDR3: SVDNLEVSSYNEQF
V: TRBV7-2; J: TRBJ2-7; CDR3: ASSQTTRSSYEQY
V: TRBV30; J: TRBJ1-3; CDR3: AWSEYSGNTIY
V: TRBV27; J: TRBJ1-5; CDR3: ASSVARNPGGPQH
V: TRBV6-1; J: TRBJ2-7; CDR3: ASSELAGGGQQY
V: TRBV30; J: TRBJ2-7; CDR3: ATLGKGYEQY